This T cell receptor (beta chain) was retrieved from a study of pediatric ulcerative colitis. Study overall: Most patients had pancolitis, and two had left-sided colitis. Study outcomes and limitations: Two patients had blood samples with substantially reduced template counts.

As to this clone: Its specificity is not known.

Each sample received Survey-level depth of up to 500,000 reads. Sequencing was performed with immunoSEQ multiplex PCR; in TCRdb, only in-frame clones are kept and a portion is missing. The sample contains 23,000 or so clones, about two thirds of which appear only once. Looked up from germline, CDR1 is MNHEY and CDR2 is SVGAGI. CDR3 length: 16 amino acids. V was cut by 0 bases and J by 3 bases, with 11 bases left in between. One to two pinch biopsies were taken from the rectum during colonoscopy. V gene TRBV6-5 combines with J gene TRBJ1-4, with D perhaps TRBD1 (5 bases). The receptor's source is a boy aged 10-17 years with severe ulcerative colitis. Material for sequencing was gut tissue. In nucleotides, the CDR3 is TGTGCCAGCAGTTACTCAGGGGATCGTGCTAATGAAAAACTGTTTTTT. This encodes CASSYSGDRANEKLFF.